The T cell receptor (beta chain) described here comes from a study of blood T cell repertoires in COVID-19 (dated by TCRdb to between 2020 and 2021). Describing the broader study: Samples covering the acute and convalescent phases of COVID-19 were provided by collaborators in the United States, Italy and Spain. Samples were obtained from the ongoing ImmuneRACE study (first 160 participants) and from 1,200 or so subjects provided by 6 global collaborators. A de-identified subject ID, COVID-19 status, age in years and sex were almost always included in the sample metadata. The dataset comprised deeply sampled blood TCRbeta repertoires from subjects exposed to, actively infected with, or recovered from COVID-19. The repertoires were released in a freely available public database intended as a resource for research on the immune response to SARS-CoV-2. The material from the prospective study consisted of cDNA or gDNA derived from T cells, B-cell-depleted T cells, or PBMCs. HLA class I and class II types, where available, came from metadata supplied by the sample provider rather than from assay-based typing.

One collaborating source in Seattle enrolled patients during active infection and followed them longitudinally through the course of disease. Whole blood was collected in K2EDTA tubes by collaborating institutions according to the institutions' own protocols. For TCRbeta analysis, collaborators shipped samples in one of three forms: frozen whole blood, isolated PBMCs, or DNA extracted from either of those sample types. Broader findings and caveats from the paper: The quantity of clinical and demographic metadata differed by source and by participant and was supplied without curation.

Of note for this clone: Its antigen specificity is not known. There are no base qualities to consult, and no much larger clone falls within one base.

TCRbeta CDR3 regions were amplified from genomic DNA using the immunoSEQ Assay, a bias-controlled multiplex PCR. Per the original workflow: Within the assay, amplification of reference gene primers was used to estimate how many nucleated cells each sample contained. To quantify the absolute abundance of each unique TCRbeta CDR3 rearrangement, sequence reads were collapsed and filtered. For each sample, productive Simpson clonality was calculated as the square root of Simpson's diversity index across productive rearrangements. The immuneACCESS repertoire file appears here via TCRdb, limited to in-frame rearrangements. These files lack a portion of the clones; in checked studies, under half of the deficit traces to unresolved V genes, and the cause of the others is not known. V and J calls and clone size are copied from that table; D and trimming were computed from the DNA. The sample includes approximately 160,000 clones, with 93% observed a single time. The ten largest clones add up to roughly 2% of the sample.

Including the terminal cysteine and phenylalanine, the CDR3 comprises 13 residues. Solely the CDR3 DNA is kept, with 39 bases framed from the first base. The CDR1 and CDR2 encoded by the germline V gene (reference sequence) are LNHDA and SQIVND. Deletion took 4 bases off V and 1 base off J, with a span of 5 bases between the germline ends. The sequence came from a woman aged 55-70 years with COVID-19, enrolled during active disease. This chain joins TRBV19 to TRBJ2-4; a confident D gene designation cannot be given. The sequencing sample was made of peripheral blood. The nucleotides read TGTGCCAGTAGTACACACGCCAAAAACATTCAGTACTTC. This yields the protein CASSTHAKNIQYF.